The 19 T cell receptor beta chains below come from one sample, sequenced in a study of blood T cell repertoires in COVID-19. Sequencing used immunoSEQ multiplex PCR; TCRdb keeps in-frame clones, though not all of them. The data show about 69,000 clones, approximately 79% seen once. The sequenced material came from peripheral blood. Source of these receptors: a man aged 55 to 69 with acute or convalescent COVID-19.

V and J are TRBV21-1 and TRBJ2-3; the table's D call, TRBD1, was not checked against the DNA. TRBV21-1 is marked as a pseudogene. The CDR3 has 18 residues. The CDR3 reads CASSTGPDRGREGDTQYF. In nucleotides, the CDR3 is TGTGCCAGCAGCACTGGCCCGGACAGGGGGCGCGAGGGAGATACGCAGTATTTT.

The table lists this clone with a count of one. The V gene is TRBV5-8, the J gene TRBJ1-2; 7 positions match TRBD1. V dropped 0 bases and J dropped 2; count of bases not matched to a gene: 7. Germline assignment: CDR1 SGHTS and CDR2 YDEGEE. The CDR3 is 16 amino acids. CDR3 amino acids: CASSLGDSRPNYGYTF. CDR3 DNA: TGTGCCAGCAGCTTGGGGGACAGCCGCCCCAACTATGGCTACACCTTC.

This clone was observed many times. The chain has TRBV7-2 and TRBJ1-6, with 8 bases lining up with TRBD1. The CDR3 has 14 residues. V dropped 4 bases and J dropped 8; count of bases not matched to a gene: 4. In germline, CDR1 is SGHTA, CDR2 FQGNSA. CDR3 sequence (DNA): TGTGCCAGCAGCTCCTCGGACAGGGATTCACCCCTCCACTTT. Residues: CASSSSDRDSPLHF.

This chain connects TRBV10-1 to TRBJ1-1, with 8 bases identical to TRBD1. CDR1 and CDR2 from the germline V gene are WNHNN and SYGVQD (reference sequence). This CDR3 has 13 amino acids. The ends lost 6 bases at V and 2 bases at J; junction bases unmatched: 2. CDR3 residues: CASRGQANTEAFF. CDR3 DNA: TGCGCCAGCAGGGGACAGGCCAACACTGAAGCTTTCTTT.

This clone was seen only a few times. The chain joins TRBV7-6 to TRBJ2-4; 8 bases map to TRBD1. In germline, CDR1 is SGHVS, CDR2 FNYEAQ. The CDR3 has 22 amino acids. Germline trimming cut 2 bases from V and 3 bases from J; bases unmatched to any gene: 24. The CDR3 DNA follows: TGTGCCAGCAGCTTACGGAGCGGTATATGGTCAGGGGGCGGGAAGGACAAAAACATTCAGTACTTC. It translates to CASSLRSGIWSGGGKDKNIQYF.

For the CDR3, the DNA is TGCGCCAGCAGCTGGGGGACAGGGGCCGAAGCTTTCTTT. Encoded protein: CASSWGTGAEAFF. The J gene is TRBJ1-1, the V gene TRBV5-1; 10 bases align to TRBD1. V shed 3 bases and J 8 bases; nucleotides not matched to a gene: 4. The CDR3 runs 13 residues. Germline V gene lookup returns CDR1 SGHRS and CDR2 YFSETQ.

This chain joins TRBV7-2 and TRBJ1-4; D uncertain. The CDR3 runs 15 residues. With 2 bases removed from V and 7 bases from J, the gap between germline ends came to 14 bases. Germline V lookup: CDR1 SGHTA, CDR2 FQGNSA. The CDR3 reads CASSLTPVTFEKLFF. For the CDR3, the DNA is TGTGCCAGCAGCTTAACCCCCGTAACTTTTGAAAAACTGTTTTTT.

The CDR3 sequence is CASSWGGNTEAFF. In DNA form, the CDR3 reads TGTGCCAGCAGCTGGGGGGGAAACACTGAAGCTTTCTTT. The chain recombines TRBV7-3 with TRBJ1-1; possible D gene TRBD1, 5 bases. This CDR3 is 13 amino acids long. Germline CDR1 and CDR2: SGHTA and FQGTGA. V lost 4 bases, J lost 2 bases, and 8 bases lay in between.

CDR3 amino acids: CASSKDSHNSPLHF. The CDR3 DNA sequence: TGTGCCAGCAGCAAGGACAGTCATAATTCACCCCTCCACTTT. The chain carries TRBV3-1 (or the pseudogene TRBV3-2) and TRBJ1-6; TRBD1 is a possible D gene (6 bases). V lost 5 bases to trimming and J lost 5 bases, with 10 bases between them. Germline lookup yields CDR1 LGHDT and CDR2 YNNKEL (reference sequence). CDR3 length: 14 amino acids.

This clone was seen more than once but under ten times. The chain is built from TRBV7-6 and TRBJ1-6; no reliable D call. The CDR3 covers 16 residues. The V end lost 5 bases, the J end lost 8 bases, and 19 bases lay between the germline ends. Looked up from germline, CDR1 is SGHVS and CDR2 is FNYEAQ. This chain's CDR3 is CASSLRTDQGYSPLHF. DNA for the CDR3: TGTGCCAGCAGCCTAAGGACTGATCAAGGATATTCACCCCTCCACTTT.

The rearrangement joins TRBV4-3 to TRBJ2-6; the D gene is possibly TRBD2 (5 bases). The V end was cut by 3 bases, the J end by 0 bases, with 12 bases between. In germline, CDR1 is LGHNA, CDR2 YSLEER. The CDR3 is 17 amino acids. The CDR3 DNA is TGCGCCAGCAGCCAGGAGGCACGTCTCTCTGGGGCCAACGTCCTGACTTTC. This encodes CASSQEARLSGANVLTF.

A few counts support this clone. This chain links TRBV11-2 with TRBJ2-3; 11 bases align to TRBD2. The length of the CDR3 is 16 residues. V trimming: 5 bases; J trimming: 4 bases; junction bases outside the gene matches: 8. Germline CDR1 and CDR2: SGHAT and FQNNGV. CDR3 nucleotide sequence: TGTGCCAGCAGCCTAATAGCGGGGGGGAAATCAGATACGCAGTATTTT. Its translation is CASSLIAGGKSDTQYF.

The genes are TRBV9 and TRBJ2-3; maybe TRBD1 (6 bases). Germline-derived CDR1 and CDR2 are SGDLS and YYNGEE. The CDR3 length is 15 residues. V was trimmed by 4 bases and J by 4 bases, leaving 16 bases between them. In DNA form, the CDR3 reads TGTGCCAGCAGCCCGAGGGGGTTGAATTCAGATACGCAGTATTTT. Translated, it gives CASSPRGLNSDTQYF.

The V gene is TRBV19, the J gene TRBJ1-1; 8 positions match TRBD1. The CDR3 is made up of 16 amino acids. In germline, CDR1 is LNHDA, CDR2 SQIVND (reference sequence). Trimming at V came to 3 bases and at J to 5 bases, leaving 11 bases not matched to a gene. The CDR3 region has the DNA TGTGCCAGTAGTATCAGGCAGGGGGCTCTGGGGACTGAAGCTTTCTTT. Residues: CASSIRQGALGTEAFF.

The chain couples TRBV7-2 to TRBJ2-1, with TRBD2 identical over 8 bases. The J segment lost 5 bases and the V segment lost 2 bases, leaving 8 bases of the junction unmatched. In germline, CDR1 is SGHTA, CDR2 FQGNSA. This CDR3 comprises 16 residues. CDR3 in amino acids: CASSLLSGGGNNEQFF. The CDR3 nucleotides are TGTGCCAGCAGCTTATTAAGCGGGGGTGGCAACAATGAGCAGTTCTTC.

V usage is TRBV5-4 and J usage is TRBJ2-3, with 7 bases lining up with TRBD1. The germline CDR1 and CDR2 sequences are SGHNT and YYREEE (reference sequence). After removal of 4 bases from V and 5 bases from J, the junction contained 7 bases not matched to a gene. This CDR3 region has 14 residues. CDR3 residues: CASSRGRGKDTQYF. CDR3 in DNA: TGTGCCAGCAGCAGGGGGCGAGGGAAAGATACGCAGTATTTT.

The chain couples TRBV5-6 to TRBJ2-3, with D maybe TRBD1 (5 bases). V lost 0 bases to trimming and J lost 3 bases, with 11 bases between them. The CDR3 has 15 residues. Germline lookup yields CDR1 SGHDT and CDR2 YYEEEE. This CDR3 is CASSLATGGTDTQYF. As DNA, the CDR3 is TGTGCCAGCAGCTTGGCTACAGGCGGAACAGATACGCAGTATTTT.

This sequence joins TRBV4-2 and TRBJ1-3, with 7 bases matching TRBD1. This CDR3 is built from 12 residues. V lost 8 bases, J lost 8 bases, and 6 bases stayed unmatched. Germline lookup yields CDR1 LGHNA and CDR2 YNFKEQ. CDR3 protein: CASEKGAHTIYF. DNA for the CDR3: TGTGCCAGCGAAAAGGGGGCACACACCATATATTTT.

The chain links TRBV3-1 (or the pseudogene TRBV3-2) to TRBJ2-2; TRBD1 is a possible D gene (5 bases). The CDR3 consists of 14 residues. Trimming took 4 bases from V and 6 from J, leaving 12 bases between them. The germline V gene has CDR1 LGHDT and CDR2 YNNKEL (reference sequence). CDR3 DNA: TGTGCCAGCAGCCCGAAGCAAGGGGCCGGGGAGCTGTTTTTT. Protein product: CASSPKQGAGELFF.